Following are 5 T cell receptor beta chains from one sample sequenced in a study of T-cell reconstitution after alpha-beta-depleted transplantation in children. Unique molecular identifiers were used in preparing the TCRbeta library. TCRdb independently ran MiXCR on the PCR reads; one entry per CDR3 protein. The sample has about 360,000 distinct CDR3 sequences; less than 15% are singletons. Specimen: PBMCs, collected from the stem cell graft. These receptors all come from a human donor who donated a stem cell graft to a child with Fanconi anemia.

Worth noting for this clonotype: This CDR3 is missing its conserved last phenylalanine or tryptophan, likely due to a read error. No DNA is shown, since the ends of the CDR3 on it are uncertain; the CDR3 is the one TCRdb lists. The J gene is TRBJ2-7, the V gene TRBV6-2 or TRBV6-3. The CDR3 has 11 amino acids, counting both end residues. Germline CDR1 reads MNHEY; CDR2 reads SVGEGT. The CDR3 spells CASSYSSPGAA.

This clonotype was observed a few times. This sequence joins TRBV7-6 and TRBJ1-5; D is undetermined. The V gene lost 5 bases and the J gene lost 0 bases, with 11 bases spanning the gap. This CDR3 spans 15 amino acids. CDR1 is SGHVS, CDR2 FNYEAQ, per germline. CDR3 DNA sequence: TGTGCCAGCAGCCCGTCGGCGTTTAGCAATCAGCCCCAGCATTTT. Its protein is CASSPSAFSNQPQHF.

This clonotype was detected many times. The gene calls are TRBV7-9 and TRBJ1-1; D not resolved. The CDR3 is 12 residues long. Trimming took 2 bases from V and 4 from J, leaving 5 bases between them. Germline V gives CDR1 SEHNR, CDR2 FQNEAQ (reference sequence). The CDR3 loop reads CASSLSGTEAFF. The CDR3 DNA reads TGTGCCAGCAGCTTAAGTGGCACTGAAGCTTTCTTT.

This clonotype appeared a few times. J is TRBJ2-2 and V is TRBV12-3 or TRBV12-4, with 11 bases lining up with TRBD1. Trimming cost V 5 bases and J 6 bases; bases outside gene matches: 8. This CDR3 is built from 16 residues. The CDR3, as DNA: TGTGCCAGCAGTCCCTGGACAGGGGGCGCCCCCGGGGAGCTGTTTTTT. This encodes CASSPWTGGAPGELFF.

The chain recombines TRBV10-3 with TRBJ2-7; D remains ambiguous. Germline lookup yields CDR1 ENHRY and CDR2 SYGVKD. The CDR3 is made up of 12 amino acids. The V gene lost 11 bases and the J gene lost 4 bases, with 15 bases spanning the gap. The CDR3 sequence: CAVKADRYEQYF. The CDR3, as DNA: TGTGCCGTCAAGGCGGATAGATACGAGCAGTACTTC.